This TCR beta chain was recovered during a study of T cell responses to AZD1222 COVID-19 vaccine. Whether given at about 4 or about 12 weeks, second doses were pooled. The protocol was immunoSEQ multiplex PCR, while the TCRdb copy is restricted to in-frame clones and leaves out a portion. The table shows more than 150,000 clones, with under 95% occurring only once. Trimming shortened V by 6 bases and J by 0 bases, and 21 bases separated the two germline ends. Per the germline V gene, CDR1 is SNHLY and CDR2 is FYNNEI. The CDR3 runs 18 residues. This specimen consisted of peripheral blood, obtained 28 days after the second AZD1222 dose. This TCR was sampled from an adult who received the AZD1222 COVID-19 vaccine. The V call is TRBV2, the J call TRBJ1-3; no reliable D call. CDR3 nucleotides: TGTGCCAGCAGCGGGGATGCGCCCGGAGTTTACTCTGGAAACACCATATATTTT. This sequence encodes CASSGDAPGVYSGNTIYF.